The T cell receptor beta chain under discussion was sequenced for a study of T cell responses to AZD1222 COVID-19 vaccine. In the study overall: Second-dose timings of about 4 or about 12 weeks were pooled. The study's findings and limits: Spike-specific TCR breadth and depth were elevated following two AZD1222 doses. The number of AZD1222 recipients seropositive at baseline was only 5 to 7. Females outnumbered males among donors, who were mostly white British; clonal diversity was possibly underestimated.

On this clone itself: Its antigen is as yet unknown.

The CDR3 consists of 16 residues. Trimming shortened V by 2 bases and J by 1 base, and 14 bases separated the two germline ends. CDR1 and CDR2 (germline): MNHEY, SMNVEV (reference sequence). Produced via immunoSEQ multiplex PCR; TCRdb's table is partial and in-frame only. The table lists 150,000 to 180,000 clones, around nine tenths of them singletons. The sequence came from an adult in good health. The chain has TRBV27 and TRBJ1-1, with no clear D. The material was peripheral blood, obtained on day 0 of AZD1222 vaccination. The chain's CDR3 is CASSLAPDGPNTEAFF. Here the CDR3 DNA reads TGTGCCAGCAGTTTAGCCCCCGACGGCCCGAACACTGAAGCTTTCTTT.